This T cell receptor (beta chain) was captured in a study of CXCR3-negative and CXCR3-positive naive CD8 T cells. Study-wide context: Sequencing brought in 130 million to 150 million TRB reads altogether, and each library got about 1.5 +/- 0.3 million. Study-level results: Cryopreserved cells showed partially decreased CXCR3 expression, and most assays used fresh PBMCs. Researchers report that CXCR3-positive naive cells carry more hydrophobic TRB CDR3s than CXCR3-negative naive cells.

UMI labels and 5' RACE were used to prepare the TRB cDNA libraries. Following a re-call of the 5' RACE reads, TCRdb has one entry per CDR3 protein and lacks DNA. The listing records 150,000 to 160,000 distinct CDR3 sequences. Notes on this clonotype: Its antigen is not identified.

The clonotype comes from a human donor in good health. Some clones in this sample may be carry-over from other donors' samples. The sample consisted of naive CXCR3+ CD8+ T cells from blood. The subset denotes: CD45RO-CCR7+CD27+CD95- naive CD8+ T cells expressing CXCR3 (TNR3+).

CDR3 loop: CATSTPEGANVLTF. The chain recombines TRBV15 with TRBJ2-6; TCRdb's assignment of TRBD1 cannot be checked, as there is no DNA. Germline CDR1 reads LNHNV; CDR2 reads YYDKDF (reference sequence). CDR3 size: 14 residues.